The entry that follows covers one TCR beta chain sequence. This specimen belongs to a study of blood T cell repertoires in COVID-19. Turning to the study itself: Samples taken during acute and convalescent COVID-19 were collected in the United States, Italy and Spain. Sources were T cells, B-cell-depleted T cells, or PBMCs; the material itself was cDNA or gDNA.

Trimming cost V 2 bases and J 4 bases, with 14 bases left between them. This CDR3 is 15 amino acids long. The germline CDR1 and CDR2 sequences are MGHRA and YSYEKL. How the authors handled the data: Estimation of nucleated cell counts relied on the amplification of reference gene primers. This table comes from immunoSEQ multiplex PCR, and its TCRdb copy is limited to in-frame clones, with some not included. V and J calls and clone size follow that table, whereas D and trimming were derived from the DNA. Of approximately 200,000 clones in the sample, 80% to 90% were seen once. The sample was peripheral blood. This TCR came from a human donor with active or convalescent COVID-19. The donor label of this sample is uncertain. This sequence joins TRBV4-1 and TRBJ1-2; maybe TRBD1 (6 bases). The CDR3: CASSQPSRGSYGYTF. CDR3 coding DNA: TGCGCCAGCAGCCAACCCTCCAGGGGTAGCTATGGCTACACCTTC.